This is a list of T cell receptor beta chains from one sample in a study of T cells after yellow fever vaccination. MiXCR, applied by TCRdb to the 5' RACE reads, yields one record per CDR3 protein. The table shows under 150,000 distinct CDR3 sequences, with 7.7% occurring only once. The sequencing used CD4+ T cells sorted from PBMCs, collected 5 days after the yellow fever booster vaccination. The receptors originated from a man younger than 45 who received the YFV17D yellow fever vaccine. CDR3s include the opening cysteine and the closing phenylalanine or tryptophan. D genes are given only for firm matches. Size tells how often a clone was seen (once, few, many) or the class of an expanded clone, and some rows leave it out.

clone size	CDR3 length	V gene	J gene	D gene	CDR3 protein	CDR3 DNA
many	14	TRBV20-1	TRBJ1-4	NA	CSARAGQDPEKLFF	TGCAGTGCTAGAGCTGGACAAGATCCTGAAAAACTGTTTTTT
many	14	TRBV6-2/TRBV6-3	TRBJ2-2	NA	CASSYVRQSGELFF	TGTGCCAGCAGTTACGTACGGCAGTCTGGGGAGCTGTTTTTT
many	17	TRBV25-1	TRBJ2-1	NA	CASSEYRATRSYNEQFF	TGTGCCAGCAGTGAATATAGGGCCACCCGCTCCTACAATGAGCAGTTCTTC
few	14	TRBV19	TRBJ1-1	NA	CASSLRTANTEAFF	TGTGCCAGTAGTTTAAGGACAGCGAACACTGAAGCTTTCTTT
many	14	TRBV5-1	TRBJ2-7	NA	CASSSMAGSYEQYF	TGCGCCAGCAGCTCGATGGCGGGCTCCTACGAGCAGTACTTC
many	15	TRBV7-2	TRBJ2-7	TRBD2	CASSLVGTSLGEQYF	TGTGCCAGCAGCTTAGTGGGGACTAGCTTAGGCGAGCAGTACTTC
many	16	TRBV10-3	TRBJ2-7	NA	CAISESRLVGAYEQYF	TGTGCCATCAGTGAGTCGAGACTAGTCGGGGCCTACGAGCAGTACTTC
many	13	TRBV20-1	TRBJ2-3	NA	CSASGTSTDTQYF	TGCAGTGCTAGCGGGACTAGCACAGATACGCAGTATTTT
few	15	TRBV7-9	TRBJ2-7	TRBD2	CASSLGGRARDEQYF	TGTGCCAGCAGCTTGGGCGGGAGGGCCAGGGACGAGCAGTACTTC
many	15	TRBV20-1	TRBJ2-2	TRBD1	CSARRQGANTGELFF	TGCAGTGCGCGAAGACAGGGTGCGAACACCGGGGAGCTGTTTTTT
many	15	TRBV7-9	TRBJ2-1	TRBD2	CASSFLAGGHNEQFF	TGTGCCAGCAGCTTCCTAGCGGGAGGGCACAATGAGCAGTTCTTC
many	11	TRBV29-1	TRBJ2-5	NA	CSHSVGETQYF	TGCAGTCATTCGGTTGGTGAGACCCAGTACTTC
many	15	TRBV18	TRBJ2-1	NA	CASSRDRSSYNEQFF	TGTGCCAGCTCAAGGGACCGCAGCTCCTACAATGAGCAGTTCTTC
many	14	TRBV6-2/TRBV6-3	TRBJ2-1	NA	CASSRDTAYNEQFF	TGTGCCAGCAGCCGAGATACGGCCTACAATGAGCAGTTCTTC
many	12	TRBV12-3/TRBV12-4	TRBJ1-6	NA	CASSLRSSPLHF	TGTGCCAGCAGTTTAAGAAGTTCACCCCTCCACTTT
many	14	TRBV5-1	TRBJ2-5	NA	CASRLGRNQETQYF	TGCGCCAGCAGACTGGGACGGAACCAAGAGACCCAGTACTTC
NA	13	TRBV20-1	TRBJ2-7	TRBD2	CSATLAGANEQYF	TGCAGTGCTACACTAGCGGGAGCTAACGAGCAGTACTTC
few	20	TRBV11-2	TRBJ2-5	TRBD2	CASSPPGGLPLAVPKETQYF	TGTGCCAGCAGCCCCCCGGGGGGTTTGCCGCTAGCAGTCCCAAAAGAGACCCAGTACTTC
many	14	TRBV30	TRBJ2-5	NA	CAWSLWEFEETQYF	TGTGCCTGGAGTCTGTGGGAGTTCGAGGAGACCCAGTACTTC
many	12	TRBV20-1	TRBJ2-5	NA	CSANGQGETQYF	TGCAGTGCTAACGGGCAGGGAGAGACCCAGTACTTC
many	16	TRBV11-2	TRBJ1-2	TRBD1	CASSSGPGQTNYGYTF	TGTGCCAGCAGCTCAGGACCGGGACAGACTAACTATGGCTACACCTTC
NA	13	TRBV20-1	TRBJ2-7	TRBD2	CSAPGTTNYEQYF	TGCAGTGCTCCCGGGACTACTAACTACGAGCAGTACTTC
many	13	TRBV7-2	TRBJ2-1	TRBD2	CASTSGSLNEQFF	TGTGCCTCAACTAGCGGGAGCTTAAATGAGCAGTTCTTC